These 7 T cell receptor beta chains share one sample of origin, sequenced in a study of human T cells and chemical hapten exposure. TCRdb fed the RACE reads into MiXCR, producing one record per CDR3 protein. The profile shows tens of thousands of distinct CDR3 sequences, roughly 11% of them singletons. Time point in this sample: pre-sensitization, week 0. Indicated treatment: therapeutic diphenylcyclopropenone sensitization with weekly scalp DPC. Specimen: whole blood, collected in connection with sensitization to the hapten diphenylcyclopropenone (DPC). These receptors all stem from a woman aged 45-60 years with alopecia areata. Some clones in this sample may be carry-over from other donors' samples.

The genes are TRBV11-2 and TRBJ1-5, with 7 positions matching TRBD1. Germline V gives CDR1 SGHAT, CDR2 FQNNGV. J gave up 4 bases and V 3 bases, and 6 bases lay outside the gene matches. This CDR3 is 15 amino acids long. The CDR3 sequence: CASSFGPGGNQPQHF. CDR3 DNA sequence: TGTGCCAGCAGCTTTGGGCCAGGGGGGAATCAGCCCCAGCATTTT.

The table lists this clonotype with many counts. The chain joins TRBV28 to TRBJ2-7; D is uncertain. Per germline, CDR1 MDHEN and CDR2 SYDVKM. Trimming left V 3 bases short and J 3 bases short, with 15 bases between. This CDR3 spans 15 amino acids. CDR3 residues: CASSLELTPFYEQYF. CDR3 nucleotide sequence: TGTGCCAGCAGTTTGGAGCTGACTCCCTTCTACGAGCAGTACTTC.

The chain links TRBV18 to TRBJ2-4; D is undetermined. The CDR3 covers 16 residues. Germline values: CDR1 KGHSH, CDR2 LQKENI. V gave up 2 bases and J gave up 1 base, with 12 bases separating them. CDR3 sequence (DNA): TGTGCCAGCTCACCAAAAGACCGTACGGCCAAAAACATTCAGTACTTC. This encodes CASSPKDRTAKNIQYF.

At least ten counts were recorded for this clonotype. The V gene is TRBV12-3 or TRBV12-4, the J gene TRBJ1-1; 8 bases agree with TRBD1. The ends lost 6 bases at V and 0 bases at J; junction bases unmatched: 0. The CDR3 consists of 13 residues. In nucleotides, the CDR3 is TGTGCCAGCAGGGACAGGGTGAACACTGAAGCTTTCTTT. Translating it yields CASRDRVNTEAFF.

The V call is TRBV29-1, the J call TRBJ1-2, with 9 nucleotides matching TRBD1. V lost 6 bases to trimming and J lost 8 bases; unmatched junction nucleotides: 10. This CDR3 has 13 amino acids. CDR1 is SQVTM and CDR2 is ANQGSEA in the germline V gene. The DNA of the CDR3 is TGCAGCGTCTACAAGGGACAGGGAAACGGCTACACCTTC. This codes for CSVYKGQGNGYTF. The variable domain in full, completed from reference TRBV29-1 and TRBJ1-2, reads SAVISQKPSRDICQRGTSLTIQCQVDSQVTMMFWYRQQPGQSLTLIATANQGSEATYESGFVIDKFPISRPNLTFSTLTVSNMSPEDSSIYLCSVYKGQGNGYTFGSGTRLTVV.

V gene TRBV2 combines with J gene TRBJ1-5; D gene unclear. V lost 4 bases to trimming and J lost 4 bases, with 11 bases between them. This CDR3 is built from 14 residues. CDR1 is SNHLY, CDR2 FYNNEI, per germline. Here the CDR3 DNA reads TGTGCCAGCAGTGGGGGAATGGGGAATCAGCCCCAGCATTTT. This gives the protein CASSGGMGNQPQHF.

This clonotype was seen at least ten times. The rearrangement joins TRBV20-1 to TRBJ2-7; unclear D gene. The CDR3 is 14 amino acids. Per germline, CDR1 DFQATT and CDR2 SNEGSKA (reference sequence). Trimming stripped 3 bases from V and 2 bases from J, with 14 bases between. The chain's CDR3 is CSASAQPAAYEQYF. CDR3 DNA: TGCAGTGCTAGCGCTCAGCCAGCCGCCTACGAGCAGTACTTC.